This TCR beta chain came from a study of blood T cell repertoires in COVID-19. Trimming cost V 6 bases and J 7 bases; bases outside gene matches: 4. Germline V gene data show CDR1 as MDHEN and CDR2 as SYDVKM. The CDR3 has 13 residues. Here immunoSEQ multiplex PCR was the method, and the copy in TCRdb shows in-frame clones only, minus some. Among about 380,000 clones listed, more than 75% were seen once. The clonotype was recovered from a woman under 30 who had recovered from COVID-19. The J gene is TRBJ2-1, the V gene TRBV28, with 9 bases that match TRBD2. Sample: PBMCs or T cells enriched from blood (not recorded which). CDR3 nucleotide sequence: TGTGCCAGCAGGAGCGGGGGGTATAATGAGCAGTTCTTC. Its translation is CASRSGGYNEQFF.